This T cell receptor beta chain is drawn from a study of regulatory T cells in long-lasting Graves disease. Study background: Patients with persistent Graves' disease had over 5 years of antithyroid drugs and persistent TSH receptor antibodies.

Investigators prepared the TCR beta libraries by applying iRepertoire HTBI primers and Arm-PCR of CDR3 regions. TCRdb re-called the multiplex PCR reads through MiXCR, storing one row per CDR3 protein. This table holds 430,000 or so distinct CDR3 sequences, around 20% found once. This clonotype was picked up many times. Its antigen is as yet unknown. Described time point: persistent/refractory GD, antithyroid drugs over 5 years with positive TRAb. Scientists built the TCR library using RNA that was extracted from PBMCs. Graves' disease diagnosis followed American Thyroid Association guidelines. The peripheral blood volume drawn was 7 to 10 milliliters, and it was collected into EDTA tubes. From germline, CDR1 is SGHRS and CDR2 YFSETQ. The V end lost 5 bases, the J end lost 0 bases, and 5 bases lay between the germline ends. CDR3 length equals 12 residues. General study findings and limits: Preferential use of TRBV28, TRBJ1-2 and TRBJ2-5 was seen in persistent disease.

Sequencing was performed on peripheral blood mononuclear cells (PBMCs), taken when the disease was refractory, from a patient treated with antithyroid drugs. The chain combines TRBV5-1 with TRBJ1-1; D not resolved. The receptor comes from a female donor with Graves disease. This chain's CDR3 is CASRRVNTEAFF. In DNA form, the CDR3 reads TGCGCCAGCAGACGGGTGAACACTGAAGCTTTCTTT.